The 24 T cell receptor beta chains reported below all come from one sample, sequenced in a study of OX40 agonist ivuxolimab in advanced cancers. TCRdb's table, derived via immunoSEQ multiplex PCR, lists solely in-frame clones and lacks some. The table includes fewer than 50,000 clones, about nine tenths detected once. The material sequenced was CD4+ or CD8+ T cells sorted from blood, taken in a trial of the OX40 agonist ivuxolimab. The receptor source for this set is an adult with an advanced solid tumor such as melanoma, head and neck, liver or kidney cancer.

The V call is TRBV5-8, the J call TRBJ1-2; maybe TRBD1 (5 bases). The CDR3 length is 14 residues. CDR1 SGHTS and CDR2 YDEGEE come from the germline V gene. V was clipped by 4 bases and J by 0 bases, with 10 bases between them. The CDR3 loop is CASSPGATNYGYTF. The CDR3 DNA reads TGTGCCAGCAGCCCCGGGGCGACTAACTATGGCTACACCTTC. Supplemented by reference TRBV5-8 and TRBJ1-2, the full variable domain reads EAGVTQSPTHLIKTRGQQATLRCSPISGHTSVYWYQQALGLGLQFLLWYDEGEERNRGNFPPRFSGRQFPNYSSELNVNALELEDSALYLCASSPGATNYGYTFGSGTRLTVV.

The chain has TRBV6-5 and TRBJ2-1; the match to TRBD1 covers 7 bases. CDR1 is MNHEY, CDR2 SVGAGI, per germline. V lost 4 bases and J lost 8; bases outside the gene matches: 11. This CDR3 has 15 residues. The CDR3: CASSLEAGGVDEQFF. The DNA of the CDR3 is TGTGCCAGCAGTTTAGAGGCAGGGGGTGTCGATGAGCAGTTCTTC.

The chain has TRBV15 and TRBJ2-2; 8 bases fit TRBD2. The J segment lost 5 bases and the V segment lost 2 bases, leaving 7 bases of the junction unmatched. The CDR3 loop spans 16 amino acids. Per germline, CDR1 LNHNV and CDR2 YYDKDF (reference sequence). The CDR3 sequence is CATSRLGLGETGELFF. The CDR3 bases are TGTGCCACCAGCAGACTGGGACTAGGGGAAACCGGGGAGCTGTTTTTT.

V is TRBV7-6 and J is TRBJ2-1, with D maybe TRBD2 (6 bases). V was shortened by 0 bases and J by 8 bases, with 14 bases between the two germline ends. The length of the CDR3 is 15 residues. Germline CDR1 and CDR2: SGHVS and FNYEAQ. This CDR3 reads CASSLAASVMDEQFF. The DNA for the CDR3 is TGTGCCAGCAGCTTAGCGGCTAGCGTAATGGATGAGCAGTTCTTC. The whole variable domain, remainder taken from reference TRBV7-6 and TRBJ2-1, is GAGVSQSPRYKVTKRGQDVALRCDPISGHVSLYWYRQALGQGPEFLTYFNYEAQQDKSGLPNDRFSAERPEGSISTLTIQRTEQRDSAMYRCASSLAASVMDEQFFGPGTRLTVL.

The chain joins TRBV9 to TRBJ2-3; TRBD2 matches 12 bases. The J segment lost 7 bases and the V segment lost 2 bases, leaving 11 bases of the junction unmatched. The germline gives CDR1 SGDLS, CDR2 YYNGEE. The CDR3 runs 17 residues. CDR3 DNA sequence: TGTGCCAGCAGCGTCGGAGGACTAGCGGGACCGACCCATACGCAGTATTTT. Translated: CASSVGGLAGPTHTQYF. The full variable domain, in which reference TRBV9 and TRBJ2-3 provide the parts outside the CDR3, is DSGVTQTPKHLITATGQRVTLRCSPRSGDLSVYWYQQSLDQGLQFLIQYYNGEERAKGNILERFSAQQFPDLHSELNLSSLELGDSALYFCASSVGGLAGPTHTQYFGPGTRLTVL.

The V gene is TRBV5-6, the J gene TRBJ2-1; 7 bases match TRBD2. The CDR3 covers 16 residues. Germline V lookup: CDR1 SGHDT, CDR2 YYEEEE. Trimming removed 2 bases from V and 2 bases from J; junction bases left unmatched: 7. CDR3 region: CASSFTSVGPYNEQFF. For the CDR3, the DNA is TGTGCCAGCAGCTTTACTAGCGTGGGCCCCTACAATGAGCAGTTCTTC.

This chain links TRBV9 with TRBJ2-7; TRBD1 matches at 7 bases. V lost 2 bases to trimming and J lost 4 bases; unmatched junction nucleotides: 6. The germline V gene encodes CDR1 SGDLS and CDR2 YYNGEE. This CDR3 has 14 residues. CDR3 residues: CASSVSDRLYEQYF. In DNA form, the CDR3 reads TGTGCCAGCAGCGTCTCGGACAGGCTTTACGAGCAGTACTTC.

A single count supports this clone. The chain joins TRBV7-9 to TRBJ1-2; D unclear. Per the germline V gene, CDR1 is SEHNR and CDR2 is FQNEAQ (reference sequence). The CDR3 consists of 15 residues. Between the trimmed V and J ends, which lost 0 bases and 4 bases, there was a span of 12 bases. This CDR3 reads CASSLASTAGYGYTF. CDR3 sequence (DNA): TGTGCCAGCAGCTTAGCGTCTACGGCCGGCTATGGCTACACCTTC. Drawing the rest from reference TRBV7-9 and TRBJ1-2, the complete variable domain is DTGVSQNPRHKITKRGQNVTFRCDPISEHNRLYWYRQTLGQGPEFLTYFQNEAQLEKSRLLSDRFSAERPKGSFSTLEIQRTEQGDSAMYLCASSLASTAGYGYTFGSGTRLTVV.

The gene calls are TRBV5-5 and TRBJ2-1; 12 bases fit TRBD2. Germline V gene data show CDR1 as SGHKS and CDR2 as YYEKEE (reference sequence). Germline trimming cut 0 bases from V and 7 bases from J; bases unmatched to any gene: 8. The CDR3 runs 17 residues. CDR3 coding DNA: TGTGCCAGCAGCTTGGTAAGACTAGCGGGAGATGGTAATGAGCAGTTCTTC. It codes for CASSLVRLAGDGNEQFF.

The chain links TRBV6-1 to TRBJ1-4; tentative D call: TRBD1 (5 bases). The CDR3 has 15 amino acids. V lost 4 bases to trimming and J lost 7 bases, with 16 bases between them. Germline CDR1 is MNHNS and CDR2 is SASEGT. The CDR3 nucleotides read TGTGCCAGCAGTGTCCTCCCCAGGGATGGTGAAAAACTGTTTTTT. Translated, it gives CASSVLPRDGEKLFF.

The genes are TRBV27 and TRBJ1-1, with unresolved D. V shed 0 bases and J shed 0 bases, with 8 bases lying between them. The CDR3 totals 15 residues. CDR1 and CDR2 from the germline V gene are MNHEY and SMNVEV (reference sequence). The CDR3 DNA sequence: TGTGCCAGCAGTTTATCGAGCAGGATGAACACTGAAGCTTTCTTT. Residues: CASSLSSRMNTEAFF.

The chain links TRBV7-9 to TRBJ2-3; 8 bases fit TRBD2. Germline V gives CDR1 SEHNR, CDR2 FQNEAQ (reference sequence). CDR3 length: 15 residues. With V trimmed by 3 bases and J by 6 bases, 8 bases remained unmatched. CDR3 protein: CASSLDGRAVDTQYF. The CDR3 DNA reads TGTGCCAGCAGCTTGGACGGGAGGGCCGTCGATACGCAGTATTTT.

This clone was observed a few times. The J gene is TRBJ2-7, the V gene TRBV29-1; D perhaps matches TRBD2 (6 bases). Germline lookup yields CDR1 SQVTM and CDR2 ANQGSEA. Deletions cut 1 base from V and 3 bases from J, with 16 bases between. The CDR3 consists of 15 residues. CDR3 DNA: TGCAGCGTTGAAGGAGTTGCGGGATCTTACTACGAGCAGTACTTC. Its protein product is CSVEGVAGSYYEQYF.

The chain joins TRBV6-5 to TRBJ1-2; D may be TRBD1 (5 bases). The V gene lost 2 bases and the J gene lost 6 bases, with 10 bases spanning the gap. The germline V gene has CDR1 MNHEY and CDR2 SVGAGI. The length of the CDR3 is 13 residues. CDR3 nucleotides: TGTGCCAGCAGTTACAGACAGAACGATGGCTACACCTTC. This sequence encodes CASSYRQNDGYTF.

The genes are TRBV6-1 and TRBJ2-5, with 8 nucleotides matching TRBD1. The germline CDR1 and CDR2 sequences are MNHNS and SASEGT. Germline trimming cut 2 bases from V and 1 base from J; bases unmatched to any gene: 3. The CDR3 covers 15 residues. The CDR3 region has the DNA TGTGCCAGCAGTGAATGGACAGGGAGCCAAGAGACCCAGTACTTC. Its protein product is CASSEWTGSQETQYF.

This clone was recorded only once. The chain has TRBV6-1 and TRBJ2-5, with no clear D. Germline loops: CDR1 MNHNS, CDR2 SASEGT. Deletions cut 4 bases from V and 14 bases from J, with 14 bases between. The CDR3 spans 11 residues. This CDR3 is CASSVGPNSYF. The CDR3, as DNA: TGTGCCAGCAGTGTTGGTCCAAACAGTTACTTC.

This rearrangement joins TRBV2 to TRBJ2-7; tentatively, D is TRBD1 (5 bases). Germline values: CDR1 SNHLY, CDR2 FYNNEI. The CDR3 is 14 amino acids. With 8 bases removed from V and 5 bases from J, the gap between germline ends came to 19 bases. The CDR3 sequence: CASPREPGIHEQYF. As DNA, the CDR3 is TGTGCCAGCCCTCGAGAGCCAGGGATCCACGAGCAGTACTTC.

The V call is TRBV27, the J call TRBJ2-2; the D gene is possibly TRBD2 (5 bases). Per germline, CDR1 MNHEY and CDR2 SMNVEV (reference sequence). The V end lost 4 bases, the J end lost 4 bases, and 13 bases lay between the germline ends. This CDR3 is 15 amino acids long. CDR3 region: CASSSGIYGTGELFF. The CDR3, as DNA: TGTGCCAGCAGTTCGGGGATCTACGGCACCGGGGAGCTGTTTTTT.

The genes are TRBV7-2 and TRBJ2-5, with TRBD2 as a possible D gene (6 bases). This CDR3 contains 15 residues. Deletions cut 2 bases from V and 2 bases from J, with 12 bases between. The germline V gene encodes CDR1 SGHTA and CDR2 FQGNSA. CDR3 nucleotides: TGTGCCAGCAGCTTATTCCCGGGAGAGCAAGAGACCCAGTACTTC. Translated, it gives CASSLFPGEQETQYF.

The chain has TRBV10-2 and TRBJ1-1; the D gene is possibly TRBD1 (5 bases). Germline CDR1 reads WSHSY; CDR2 reads SAAADI. CDR3 length: 13 residues. The V gene lost 7 bases and the J gene lost 8 bases, with 17 bases spanning the gap. The CDR3 region is CASIGGGAGEAFF. CDR3 nucleotides: TGCGCCAGCATTGGGGGAGGTGCCGGCGAAGCTTTCTTT.

This clone was observed a single time. The chain couples TRBV28 to TRBJ2-7, with 9 bases aligning to TRBD1. This CDR3 has 14 residues. V lost 5 bases and J lost 7; bases outside the gene matches: 9. Germline CDR1 reads MDHEN; CDR2 reads SYDVKM. The CDR3 nucleotides read TGTGCCAGCAGTCCCTACGGACAGGGGCGGGAGCAGTACTTC. It is translated as CASSPYGQGREQYF. The variable domain in full, with the rest retrieved from reference TRBV28 and TRBJ2-7, is DVKVTQSSRYLVKRTGEKVFLECVQDMDHENMFWYRQDPGLGLRLIYFSYDVKMKEKGDIPEGYSVSREKKERFSLILESASTNQTSMYLCASSPYGQGREQYFGPGTRLTVT.

This rearrangement joins TRBV6-6 to TRBJ2-7; no firm D call. CDR3 size: 14 residues. The germline V gene has CDR1 MNHNY and CDR2 SVGAGI (reference sequence). Trimming shortened V by 0 bases and J by 3 bases, and 9 bases separated the two germline ends. CDR3 region: CASSYSGFNYEQYF. In DNA form, the CDR3 reads TGTGCCAGCAGTTACTCAGGCTTCAACTACGAGCAGTACTTC.

The chain couples TRBV27 to TRBJ2-3, with D perhaps TRBD1 or TRBD2 (5 bases each). Germline V gene lookup returns CDR1 MNHEY and CDR2 SMNVEV (reference sequence). V was trimmed by 3 bases and J by 11 bases, leaving 9 bases between them. The CDR3 has 11 residues. The chain's CDR3 is CASSLKGRQYF. CDR3 nucleotide sequence: TGTGCCAGCAGTTTGAAGGGACGGCAGTATTTT.

This chain connects TRBV15 to TRBJ2-1; D is possibly TRBD2 (6 bases). V lost 2 bases and J 7 bases, leaving 15 bases between the germline ends. The CDR3 sequence is 15 residues long. Germline loops: CDR1 LNHNV, CDR2 YYDKDF (reference sequence). The CDR3 reads CATSRSGTSSNEQFF. CDR3 coding DNA: TGTGCCACCAGCAGATCCGGGACTTCGTCGAATGAGCAGTTCTTC.